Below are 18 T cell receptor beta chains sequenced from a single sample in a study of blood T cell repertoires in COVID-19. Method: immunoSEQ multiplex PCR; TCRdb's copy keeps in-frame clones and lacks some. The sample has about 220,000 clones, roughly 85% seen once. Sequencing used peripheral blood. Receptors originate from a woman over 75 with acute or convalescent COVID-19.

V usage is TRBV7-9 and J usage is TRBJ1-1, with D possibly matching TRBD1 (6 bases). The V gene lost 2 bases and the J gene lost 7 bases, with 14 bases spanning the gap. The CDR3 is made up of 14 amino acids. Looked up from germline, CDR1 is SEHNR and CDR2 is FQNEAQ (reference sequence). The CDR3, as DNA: TGTGCCAGCAGCTTACAGCGGGACAACTTTGAAGCTTTCTTT. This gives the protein CASSLQRDNFEAFF.

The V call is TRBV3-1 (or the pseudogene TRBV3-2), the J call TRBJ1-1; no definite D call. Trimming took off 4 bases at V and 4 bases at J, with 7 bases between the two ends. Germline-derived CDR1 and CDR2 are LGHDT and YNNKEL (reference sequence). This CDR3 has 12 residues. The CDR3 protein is CASSRPSTEAFF. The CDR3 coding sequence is TGTGCCAGCAGCCGGCCTTCCACTGAAGCTTTCTTT.

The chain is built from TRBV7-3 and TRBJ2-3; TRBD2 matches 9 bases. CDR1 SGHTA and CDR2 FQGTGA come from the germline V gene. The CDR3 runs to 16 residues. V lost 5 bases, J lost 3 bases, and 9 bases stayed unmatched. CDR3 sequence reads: CASSPAGGLGTDTQYF. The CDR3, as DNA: TGTGCCAGCAGCCCAGCGGGGGGCTTGGGGACAGATACGCAGTATTTT.

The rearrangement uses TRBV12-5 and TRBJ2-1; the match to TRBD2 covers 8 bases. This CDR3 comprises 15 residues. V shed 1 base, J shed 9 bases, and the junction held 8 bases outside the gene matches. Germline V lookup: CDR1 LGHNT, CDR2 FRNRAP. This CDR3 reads CASGLGRGGLTEQFF. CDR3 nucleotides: TGTGCTAGTGGTTTGGGCCGGGGGGGCCTCACTGAGCAGTTCTTC.

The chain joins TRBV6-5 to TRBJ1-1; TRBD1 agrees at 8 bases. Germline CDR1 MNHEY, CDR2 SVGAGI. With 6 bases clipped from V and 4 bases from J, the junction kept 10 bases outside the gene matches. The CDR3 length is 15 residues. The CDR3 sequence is CASRLGQGTGTEAFF. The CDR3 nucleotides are TGTGCCAGCAGACTCGGACAGGGAACGGGCACTGAAGCTTTCTTT.

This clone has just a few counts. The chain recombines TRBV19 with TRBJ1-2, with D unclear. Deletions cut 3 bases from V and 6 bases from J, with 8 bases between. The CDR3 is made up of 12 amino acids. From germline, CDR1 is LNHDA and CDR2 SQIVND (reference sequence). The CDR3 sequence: CASSIAGNGYTF. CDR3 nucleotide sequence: TGTGCCAGTAGTATTGCCGGGAATGGCTACACCTTC. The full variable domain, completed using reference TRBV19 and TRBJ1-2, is DGGITQSPKYLFRKEGQNVTLSCEQNLNHDAMYWYRQDPGQGLRLIYYSQIVNDFQKGDIAEGYSVSREKKESFPLTVTSAQKNPTAFYLCASSIAGNGYTFGSGTRLTVV.

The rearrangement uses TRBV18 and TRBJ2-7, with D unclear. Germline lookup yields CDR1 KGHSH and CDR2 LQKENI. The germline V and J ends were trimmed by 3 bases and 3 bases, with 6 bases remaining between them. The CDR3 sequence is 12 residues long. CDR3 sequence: CASSPTYYEQYF. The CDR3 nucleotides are TGTGCCAGCTCACCCACATACTACGAGCAGTACTTC.

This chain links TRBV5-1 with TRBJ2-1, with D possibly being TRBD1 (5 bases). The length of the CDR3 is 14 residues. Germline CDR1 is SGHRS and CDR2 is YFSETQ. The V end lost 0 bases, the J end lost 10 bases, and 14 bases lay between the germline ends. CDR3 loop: CASSLGGAGNEQFF. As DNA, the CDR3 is TGCGCCAGCAGCTTGGGAGGTGCAGGGAACGAGCAGTTCTTC. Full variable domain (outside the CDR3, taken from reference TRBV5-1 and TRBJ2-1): KAGVTQTPRYLIKTRGQQVTLSCSPISGHRSVSWYQQTPGQGLQFLFEYFSETQRNKGNFPGRFSGRQFSNSRSEMNVSTLELGDSALYLCASSLGGAGNEQFFGPGTRLTVL.

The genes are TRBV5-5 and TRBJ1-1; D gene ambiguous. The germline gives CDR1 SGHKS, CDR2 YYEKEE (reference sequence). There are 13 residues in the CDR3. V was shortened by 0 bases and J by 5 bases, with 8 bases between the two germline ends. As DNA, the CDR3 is TGTGCCAGCAGCTTGGCTCCGGGGACTGAAGCTTTCTTT. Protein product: CASSLAPGTEAFF.

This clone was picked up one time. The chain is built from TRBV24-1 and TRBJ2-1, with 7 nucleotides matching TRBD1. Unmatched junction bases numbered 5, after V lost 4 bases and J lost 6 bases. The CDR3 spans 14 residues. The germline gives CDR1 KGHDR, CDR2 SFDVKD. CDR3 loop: CATSDNRGPNEQFF. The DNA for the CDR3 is TGTGCCACCAGTGACAATAGGGGGCCCAATGAGCAGTTCTTC.

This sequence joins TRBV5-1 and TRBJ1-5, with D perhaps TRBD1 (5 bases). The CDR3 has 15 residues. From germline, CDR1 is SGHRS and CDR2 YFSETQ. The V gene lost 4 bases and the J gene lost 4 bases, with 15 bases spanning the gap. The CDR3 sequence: CASSQDGGGNQPQHF. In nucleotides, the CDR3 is TGCGCCAGCAGCCAGGATGGGGGGGGTAATCAGCCCCAGCATTTT.

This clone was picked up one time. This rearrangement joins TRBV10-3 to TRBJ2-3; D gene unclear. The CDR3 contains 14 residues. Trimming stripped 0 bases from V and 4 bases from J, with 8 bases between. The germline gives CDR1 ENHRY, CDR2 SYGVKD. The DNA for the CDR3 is TGTGCCATCAGTGAGTCGAGGAACGCAGATACGCAGTATTTT. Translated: CAISESRNADTQYF.

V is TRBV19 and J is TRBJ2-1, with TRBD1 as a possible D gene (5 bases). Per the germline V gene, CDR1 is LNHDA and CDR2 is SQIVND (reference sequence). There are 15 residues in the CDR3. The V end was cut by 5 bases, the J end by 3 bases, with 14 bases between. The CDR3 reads CASSSGQTDYNEQFF. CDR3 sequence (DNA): TGTGCCAGTAGTTCCGGGCAGACAGACTACAATGAGCAGTTCTTC.

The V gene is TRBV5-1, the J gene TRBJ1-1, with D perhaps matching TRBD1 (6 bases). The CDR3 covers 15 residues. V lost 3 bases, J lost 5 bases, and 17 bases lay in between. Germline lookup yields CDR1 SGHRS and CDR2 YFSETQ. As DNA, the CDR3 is TGCGCCAGCAGCTCGCTACAGGGTGAGAGTACTGAAGCTTTCTTT. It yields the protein CASSSLQGESTEAFF.

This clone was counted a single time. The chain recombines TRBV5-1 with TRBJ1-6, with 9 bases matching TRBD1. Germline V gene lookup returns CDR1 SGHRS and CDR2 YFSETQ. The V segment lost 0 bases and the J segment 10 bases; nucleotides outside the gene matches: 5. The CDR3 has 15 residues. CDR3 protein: CASSLEGQGLSPLHF. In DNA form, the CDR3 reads TGCGCCAGCAGCTTGGAGGGACAGGGTTTGTCACCCCTCCACTTT.

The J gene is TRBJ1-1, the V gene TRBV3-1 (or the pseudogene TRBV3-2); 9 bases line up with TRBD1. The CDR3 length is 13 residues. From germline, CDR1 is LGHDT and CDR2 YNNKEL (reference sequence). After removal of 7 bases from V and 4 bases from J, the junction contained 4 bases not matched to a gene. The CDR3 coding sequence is TGTGCCAGCACCTCGACAGGGGGCACTGAAGCTTTCTTT. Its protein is CASTSTGGTEAFF.

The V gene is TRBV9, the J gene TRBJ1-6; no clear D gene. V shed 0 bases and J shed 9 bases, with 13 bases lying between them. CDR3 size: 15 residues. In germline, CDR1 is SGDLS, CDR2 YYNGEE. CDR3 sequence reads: CASSVGSQAGSPLHF. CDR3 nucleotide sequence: TGTGCCAGCAGCGTAGGTTCCCAGGCAGGTTCACCCCTCCACTTT.

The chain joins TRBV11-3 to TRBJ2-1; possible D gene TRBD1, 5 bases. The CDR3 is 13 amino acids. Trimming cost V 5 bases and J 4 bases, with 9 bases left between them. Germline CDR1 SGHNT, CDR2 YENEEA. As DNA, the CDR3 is TGTGCCAGCAGCCGACAGATATACAATGAGCAGTTCTTC. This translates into CASSRQIYNEQFF.